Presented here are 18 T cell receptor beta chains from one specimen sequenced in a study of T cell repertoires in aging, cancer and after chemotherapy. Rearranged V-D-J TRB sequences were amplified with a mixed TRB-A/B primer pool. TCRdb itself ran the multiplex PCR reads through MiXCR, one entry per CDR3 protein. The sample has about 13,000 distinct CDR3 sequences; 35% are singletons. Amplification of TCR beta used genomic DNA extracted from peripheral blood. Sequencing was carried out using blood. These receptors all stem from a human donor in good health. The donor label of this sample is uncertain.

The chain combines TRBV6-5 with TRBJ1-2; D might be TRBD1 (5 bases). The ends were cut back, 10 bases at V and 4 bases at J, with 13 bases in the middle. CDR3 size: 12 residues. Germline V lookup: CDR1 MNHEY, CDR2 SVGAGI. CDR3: CATRRDSYGYTF. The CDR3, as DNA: TGTGCCACCAGACGGGACTCCTATGGCTACACCTTC.

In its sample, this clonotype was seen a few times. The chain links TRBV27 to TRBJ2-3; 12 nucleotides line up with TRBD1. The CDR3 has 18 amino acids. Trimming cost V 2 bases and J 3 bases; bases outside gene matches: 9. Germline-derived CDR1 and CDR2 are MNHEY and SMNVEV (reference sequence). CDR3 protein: CASSLKRWDRGRTDTQYF. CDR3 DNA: TGTGCCAGCAGTTTAAAACGGTGGGACAGGGGGCGTACAGATACGCAGTATTTT.

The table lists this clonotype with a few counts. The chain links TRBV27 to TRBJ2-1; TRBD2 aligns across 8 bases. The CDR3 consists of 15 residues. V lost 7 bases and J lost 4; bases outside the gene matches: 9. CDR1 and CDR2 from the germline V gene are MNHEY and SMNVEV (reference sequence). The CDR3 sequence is CASTVSGRFYNEQFF. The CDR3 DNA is TGTGCCAGCACCGTCAGCGGGAGATTTTACAATGAGCAGTTCTTC.

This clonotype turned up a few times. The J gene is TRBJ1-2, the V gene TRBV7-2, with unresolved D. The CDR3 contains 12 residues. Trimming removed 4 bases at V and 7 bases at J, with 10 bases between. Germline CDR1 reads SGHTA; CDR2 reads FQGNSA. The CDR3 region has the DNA TGTGCCAGCAGCTCCCGTTCGGGTGGCTACACCTTC. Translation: CASSSRSGGYTF.

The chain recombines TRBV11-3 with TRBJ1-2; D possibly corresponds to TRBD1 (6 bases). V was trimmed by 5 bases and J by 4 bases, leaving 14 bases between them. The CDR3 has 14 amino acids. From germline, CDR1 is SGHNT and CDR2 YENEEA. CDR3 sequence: CASSPGQRGYGYTF. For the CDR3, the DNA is TGTGCCAGCAGCCCGGGACAACGGGGCTATGGCTACACCTTC.

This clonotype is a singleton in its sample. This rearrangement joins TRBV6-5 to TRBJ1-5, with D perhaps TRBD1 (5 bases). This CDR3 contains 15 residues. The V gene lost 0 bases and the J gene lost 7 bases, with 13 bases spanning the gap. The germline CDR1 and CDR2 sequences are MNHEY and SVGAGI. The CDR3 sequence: CASSYSRAGGQPQHF. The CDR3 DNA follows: TGTGCCAGCAGTTACTCGAGGGCCGGGGGGCAGCCCCAGCATTTT.

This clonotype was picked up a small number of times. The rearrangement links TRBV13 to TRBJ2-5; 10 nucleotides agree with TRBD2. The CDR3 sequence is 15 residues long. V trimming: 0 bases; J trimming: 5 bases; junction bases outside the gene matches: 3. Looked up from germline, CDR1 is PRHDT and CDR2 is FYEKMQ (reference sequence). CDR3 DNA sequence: TGTGCCAGCAGCTTAGGTCTAGCGGGGGCTGAGACCCAGTACTTC. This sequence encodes CASSLGLAGAETQYF.

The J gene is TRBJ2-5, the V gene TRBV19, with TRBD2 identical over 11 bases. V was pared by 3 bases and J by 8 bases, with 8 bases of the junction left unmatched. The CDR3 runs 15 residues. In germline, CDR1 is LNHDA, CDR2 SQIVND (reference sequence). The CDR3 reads CASSMGSLAGGTQYF. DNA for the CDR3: TGTGCCAGTAGTATGGGGAGTCTAGCGGGGGGTACCCAGTACTTC.

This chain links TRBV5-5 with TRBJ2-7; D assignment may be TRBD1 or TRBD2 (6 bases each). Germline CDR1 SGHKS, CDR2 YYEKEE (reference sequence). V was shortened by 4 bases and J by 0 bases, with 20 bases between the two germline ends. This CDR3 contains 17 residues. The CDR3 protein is CASSQEAPGAPSYEQYF. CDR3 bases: TGTGCCAGCAGCCAAGAAGCCCCGGGGGCCCCCTCCTACGAGCAGTACTTC. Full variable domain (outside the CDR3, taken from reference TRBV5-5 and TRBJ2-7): DAGVTQSPTHLIKTRGQQVTLRCSPISGHKSVSWYQQVLGQGPQFIFQYYEKEERGRGNFPDRFSARQFPNYSSELNVNALLLGDSALYLCASSQEAPGAPSYEQYFGPGTRLTVT.

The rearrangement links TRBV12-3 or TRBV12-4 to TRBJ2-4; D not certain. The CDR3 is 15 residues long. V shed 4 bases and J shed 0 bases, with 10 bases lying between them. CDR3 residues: CASSSRDVAKNIQYF. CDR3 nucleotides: TGTGCCAGCAGTTCTAGGGATGTAGCCAAAAACATTCAGTACTTC.

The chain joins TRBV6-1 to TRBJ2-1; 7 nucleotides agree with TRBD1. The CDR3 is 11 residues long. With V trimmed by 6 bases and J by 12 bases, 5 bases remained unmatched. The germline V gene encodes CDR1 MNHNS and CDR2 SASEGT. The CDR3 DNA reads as TGTGCCAGCAGACCCGACAGGGTGCAGTTCTTC. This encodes CASRPDRVQFF.

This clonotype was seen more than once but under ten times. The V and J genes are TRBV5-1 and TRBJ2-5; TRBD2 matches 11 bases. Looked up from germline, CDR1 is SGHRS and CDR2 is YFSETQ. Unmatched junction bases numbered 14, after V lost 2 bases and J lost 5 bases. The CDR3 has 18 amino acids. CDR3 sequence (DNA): TGCGCCAGCAGCTTCGGGCTAGCGGGAGGAGGTTACTGGGAGACCCAGTACTTC. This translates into CASSFGLAGGGYWETQYF.

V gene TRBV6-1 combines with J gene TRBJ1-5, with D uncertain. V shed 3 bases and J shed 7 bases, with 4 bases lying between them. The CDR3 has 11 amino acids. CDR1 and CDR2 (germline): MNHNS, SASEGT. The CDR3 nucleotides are TGTGCCAGCAGTGAGATCCAGCCCCAGCATTTT. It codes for CASSEIQPQHF.

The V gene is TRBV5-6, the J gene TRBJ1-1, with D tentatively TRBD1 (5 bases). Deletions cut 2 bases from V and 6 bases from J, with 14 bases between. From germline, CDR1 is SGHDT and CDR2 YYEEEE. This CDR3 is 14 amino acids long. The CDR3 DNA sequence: TGTGCCAGCAGCTTCGGGACGGTAGCGGCTGAAGCTTTCTTT. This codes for CASSFGTVAAEAFF.

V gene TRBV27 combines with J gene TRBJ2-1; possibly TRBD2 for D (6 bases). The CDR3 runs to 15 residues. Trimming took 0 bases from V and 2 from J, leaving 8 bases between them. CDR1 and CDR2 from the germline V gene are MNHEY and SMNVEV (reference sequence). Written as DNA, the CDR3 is TGTGCCAGCAGTTTATCCGGGAGCACCTACAATGAGCAGTTCTTC. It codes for CASSLSGSTYNEQFF.

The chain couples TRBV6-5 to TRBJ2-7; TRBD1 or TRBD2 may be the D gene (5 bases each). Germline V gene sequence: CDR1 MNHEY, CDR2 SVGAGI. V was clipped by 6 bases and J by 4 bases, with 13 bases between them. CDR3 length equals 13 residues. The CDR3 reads CASRDPGRYEQYF. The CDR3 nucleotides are TGTGCCAGCAGGGATCCGGGGCGATACGAGCAGTACTTC.

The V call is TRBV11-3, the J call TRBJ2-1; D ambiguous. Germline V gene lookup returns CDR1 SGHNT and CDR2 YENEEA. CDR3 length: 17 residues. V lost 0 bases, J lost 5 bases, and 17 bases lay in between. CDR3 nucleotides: TGTGCCAGCAGCTTAGAAGGGTGGCTGGGCGGAGACAATGAGCAGTTCTTC. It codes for CASSLEGWLGGDNEQFF.

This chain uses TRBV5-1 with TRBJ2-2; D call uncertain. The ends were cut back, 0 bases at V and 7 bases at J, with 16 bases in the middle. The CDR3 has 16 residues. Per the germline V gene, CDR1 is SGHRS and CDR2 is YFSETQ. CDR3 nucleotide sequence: TGCGCCAGCAGCTTGGCAACAGCCTTACGAGGCGGGGAGCTGTTTTTT. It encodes CASSLATALRGGELFF.